One and the same sample provided the 17 T cell receptor beta chains below, sequenced in a study of T-cell memory formation after mild COVID-19. One entry per CDR3 protein results from TCRdb running MiXCR on the 5' RACE reads. Here the sample spans about 340,000 distinct CDR3 sequences, more than 15% being singletons. The sequenced sample consisted of PBMCs or a T cell subset sorted from them (not recorded which). Every receptor here comes from a man younger than 35 who had mild COVID-19 (a few samples of this study predate the infection). Cell type and time point are not known.

V is TRBV12-3 or TRBV12-4 and J is TRBJ1-6; maybe TRBD1 (5 bases). This CDR3 has 15 residues. V was trimmed by 6 bases and J by 2 bases, leaving 11 bases between them. The CDR3 nucleotides are TGTGCCAGCAGCCCCGGGGGTACCTATAATTCACCCCTCCACTTT. Its protein product is CASSPGGTYNSPLHF.

This clonotype occurred a few times. CDR3 in DNA: TGTGCCAGAGGGGACGGAGCCTCCTACGAGCAGTACTTC. It codes for CARGDGASYEQYF. The rearrangement uses TRBV2 and TRBJ2-7; perhaps D is TRBD1 or TRBD2 (5 bases each). Germline V gives CDR1 SNHLY, CDR2 FYNNEI. This CDR3 region has 13 residues. V gave up 9 bases and J gave up 0 bases, with 12 bases separating them.

The J gene is TRBJ2-1, the V gene TRBV24-1; possibly TRBD1 for D (5 bases). Trimming stripped 1 base from V and 5 bases from J, with 11 bases between. The CDR3 spans 15 residues. Germline loops: CDR1 KGHDR, CDR2 SFDVKD. CDR3 in DNA: TGTGCCACCAGTGATTTAGGTTTAGGGGACAATGAGCAGTTCTTC. Residues: CATSDLGLGDNEQFF.

J is TRBJ1-2 and V is TRBV4-3; no reliable D call. The CDR3 is 15 amino acids. The V and J ends lost 1 base and 5 bases respectively, with 14 bases between them. Germline assignment: CDR1 LGHNA and CDR2 YSLEER. The CDR3 sequence: CASSQAGGRAYGYTF. The DNA for the CDR3 is TGCGCCAGCAGCCAAGCGGGTGGCCGGGCATATGGCTACACCTTC.

The V call is TRBV7-2, the J call TRBJ2-7; D may match TRBD1 or TRBD2 (5 bases each). Per germline, CDR1 SGHTA and CDR2 FQGNSA. V was pared by 2 bases and J by 2 bases, with 10 bases between. CDR3 length equals 14 residues. The CDR3 sequence: CASSLTRGPYEQYV. The CDR3 DNA follows: TGTGCCAGCAGCTTAACCCGGGGACCCTACGAGCAGTACGTC.

This clonotype was detected only a few times. V usage is TRBV9 and J usage is TRBJ2-7; 9 positions match TRBD1. The CDR3 is 16 residues long. CDR1 and CDR2 from the germline V gene are SGDLS and YYNGEE. V was clipped by 4 bases and J by 0 bases; unmatched bases: 8. This CDR3 reads CASSSWDRDPSYEQYV. The DNA for the CDR3 is TGTGCCAGCAGCTCATGGGACAGGGATCCCTCCTACGAGCAGTACGTC.

The sample holds a few counts of this clonotype. This chain connects TRBV18 to TRBJ2-3; maybe TRBD2 (7 bases). CDR1 and CDR2 from the germline V gene are KGHSH and LQKENI. The V gene lost 6 bases and the J gene lost 2 bases, with 18 bases spanning the gap. This CDR3 comprises 16 residues. The CDR3, as DNA: TGTGCCAGCTCGCCGCGGACGGGGGGCCCCACAGATACGCAGTATTTT. It encodes CASSPRTGGPTDTQYF. Full variable domain (remainder filled in from reference TRBV18 and TRBJ2-3): NAGVMQNPRHLVRRRGQEARLRCSPMKGHSHVYWYRQLPEEGLKFMVYLQKENIIDESGMPKERFSAEFPKEGPSILRIQQVVRGDSAAYFCASSPRTGGPTDTQYFGPGTRLTVL.

The J gene is TRBJ2-1, the V gene TRBV20-1; 9 nucleotides align to TRBD2. This CDR3 is built from 16 residues. Germline values: CDR1 DFQATT, CDR2 SNEGSKA (reference sequence). The ends lost 0 bases at V and 2 bases at J; junction bases unmatched: 5. Here the CDR3 DNA reads TGCAGTGCTAGAGATCCCTTAGCGGGGGCCTACAATGAGCAGTTCTTC. Its translation is CSARDPLAGAYNEQFF.

This clonotype has more than one count but fewer than ten. The chain combines TRBV5-1 with TRBJ2-7, with TRBD2 identical over 8 bases. Trimming cost V 7 bases and J 4 bases; bases outside gene matches: 10. Germline CDR1 is SGHRS and CDR2 is YFSETQ. The CDR3 runs to 14 residues. The CDR3 sequence is CASGSQPGGYEQYF. CDR3 in DNA: TGCGCCAGCGGCTCTCAACCGGGGGGGTACGAGCAGTACTTC.

A few counts support this clonotype. The V gene is TRBV4-3, the J gene TRBJ2-7; D is undetermined. Trimming took 5 bases from V and 12 from J, leaving 14 bases between them. This CDR3 has 11 residues. CDR1 LGHNA and CDR2 YSLEER come from the germline V gene. CDR3 nucleotides: TGCGCCAGCAGCTGTAGACGTAGTAGGTACGTC. Translation gives CASSCRRSRYV.

This clonotype was seen only a few times. J is TRBJ2-5 and V is TRBV7-2, with unresolved D. CDR3 length: 16 amino acids. V was clipped by 3 bases and J by 3 bases, with 17 bases between them. CDR1 is SGHTA and CDR2 is FQGNSA in the germline V gene. DNA for the CDR3: TGTGCCAGCAGCTTGCGGAACGGTCTGGCAAAAGAGACCCAGTACTTC. Translation: CASSLRNGLAKETQYF.

This clonotype was observed a handful of times. The genes are TRBV7-9 and TRBJ2-1; 10 nucleotides match TRBD2. The germline gives CDR1 SEHNR, CDR2 FQNEAQ (reference sequence). The CDR3 contains 17 residues. V trimming: 2 bases; J trimming: 0 bases; junction bases outside the gene matches: 4. The CDR3 DNA follows: TGTGCCAGCAGCTTATATAGCGGGGGGTACTCCTACAATGAGCAGTTCTTC. Its protein is CASSLYSGGYSYNEQFF.

This clonotype was counted a few times. The chain is built from TRBV4-3 and TRBJ2-4; unclear D gene. The V and J ends lost 0 bases and 7 bases respectively, with 7 bases between them. The germline V gene has CDR1 LGHNA and CDR2 YSLEER. CDR3 length equals 13 residues. CDR3 amino acids: CASSQENGNIQYF. The CDR3 coding sequence is TGCGCCAGCAGCCAAGAAAACGGTAACATTCAGTACTTC.

This clonotype was counted only a few times. The V call is TRBV5-1, the J call TRBJ1-5; D remains ambiguous. The V gene lost 0 bases and the J gene lost 4 bases, with 8 bases spanning the gap. Germline V gene lookup returns CDR1 SGHRS and CDR2 YFSETQ. CDR3 length: 14 amino acids. DNA of the CDR3: TGCGCCAGCAGCTTGGTATCCGCGAATCAGCCCCAGCATTTT. This codes for CASSLVSANQPQHF.

This clonotype showed up just a few times. The gene calls are TRBV12-3 or TRBV12-4 and TRBJ1-2; D uncertain. This CDR3 comprises 13 residues. Deletions cut 5 bases from V and 1 base from J, with 8 bases between. DNA for the CDR3: TGTGCCAGCAGTCCTGGGTTTAACTATGGCTACACCTTC. This encodes CASSPGFNYGYTF.

The chain uses TRBV12-3 or TRBV12-4 and TRBJ2-7, with 8 bases lining up with TRBD1. The CDR3 sequence is 15 residues long. With V trimmed by 6 bases and J by 5 bases, 12 bases remained unmatched. For the CDR3, the DNA is TGTGCCAGCAGCCTGACAGGGGATATCTCTCACGAGCAGTACTTC. Translation gives CASSLTGDISHEQYF.

This clonotype appeared a few times. J is TRBJ2-7 and V is TRBV6-2 or TRBV6-3; 7 bases are a match to TRBD2. This CDR3 spans 13 amino acids. Trimming removed 7 bases from V and 7 bases from J; junction bases left unmatched: 10. The germline gives CDR1 MNHEY, CDR2 SVGEGT. Here the CDR3 DNA reads TGTGCCAGCACCTGGAGCGGGGCCCTGGAGCAGTACTTC. Amino acids: CASTWSGALEQYF.